The 26 T cell receptor beta chains listed next were all sequenced from one sample in a study of blood T cell repertoires in COVID-19. Libraries were prepared by immunoSEQ multiplex PCR; TCRdb keeps only in-frame clonotypes and omits some of them. Of roughly 400,000 clones listed, roughly nine tenths are singletons. Sequencing input: PBMCs or T cells enriched from blood (not recorded which). These receptors all come from a man aged 25 to 45 who had recovered from COVID-19.

The CDR3 DNA is TGTGCCAGCAGGACCCCGGGACTAGCGGCCGGCACAGATACGCAGTATTTT. This codes for CASRTPGLAAGTDTQYF. This chain connects TRBV28 to TRBJ2-3; TRBD2 matches at 11 bases. After removal of 6 bases from V and 1 base from J, the junction contained 9 bases not matched to a gene. Germline lookup yields CDR1 MDHEN and CDR2 SYDVKM. This CDR3 comprises 17 residues.

The sample holds one count of this clone. The gene calls are TRBV5-1 and TRBJ2-1; 7 bases are a match to TRBD1. Losses at the gene ends were 0 bases for V and 5 bases for J; bases not matched to a gene: 5. This CDR3 has 15 residues. CDR1 and CDR2 from the germline V gene are SGHRS and YFSETQ. The CDR3 coding sequence is TGCGCCAGCAGCTTGGTCCCGGGACAGCACAATGAGCAGTTCTTC. It codes for CASSLVPGQHNEQFF.

DNA of the CDR3: TGTGCCACCAGCAGAGATTCTAGAAAAGACAATGAGCAGTTCTTC. Protein sequence: CATSRDSRKDNEQFF. The rearrangement joins TRBV15 to TRBJ2-1; D unresolved. Germline V gene sequence: CDR1 LNHNV, CDR2 YYDKDF (reference sequence). V lost 0 bases, J lost 5 bases, and 11 bases lay in between. This CDR3 contains 15 residues.

In this sample, this clone turned up once. The V call is TRBV7-6, the J call TRBJ1-4, with 7 bases fitting TRBD1. The length of the CDR3 is 14 residues. Per germline, CDR1 SGHVS and CDR2 FNYEAQ. The V segment lost 8 bases and the J segment 8 bases; nucleotides outside the gene matches: 11. The CDR3 DNA is TGTGCCAGCGGCTCGGGAGGGGGCTGGGAAAAACTGTTTTTT. Its protein is CASGSGGGWEKLFF.

This chain links TRBV19 with TRBJ2-1, with 9 bases fitting TRBD2. The junction had 11 bases not matched to a gene; V was cut back by 6 bases and J by 8 bases. Looked up from germline, CDR1 is LNHDA and CDR2 is SQIVND (reference sequence). The CDR3 has 15 residues. Here the CDR3 reads CASSPGMVAGDEQFF. The CDR3 DNA is TGTGCCAGTAGCCCAGGAATGGTAGCGGGGGATGAGCAGTTCTTC. The variable domain in full, with the rest retrieved from reference TRBV19 and TRBJ2-1, is DGGITQSPKYLFRKEGQNVTLSCEQNLNHDAMYWYRQDPGQGLRLIYYSQIVNDFQKGDIAEGYSVSREKKESFPLTVTSAQKNPTAFYLCASSPGMVAGDEQFFGPGTRLTVL.

For the CDR3, the DNA is TGTGCCAGTAGTATCTCCGGAGGCAATCAGCCCCAGCATTTT. This sequence encodes CASSISGGNQPQHF. This rearrangement joins TRBV19 to TRBJ1-5, with D unresolved. CDR1 and CDR2 (germline): LNHDA, SQIVND (reference sequence). With 3 bases removed from V and 2 bases from J, the gap between germline ends came to 8 bases. The length of the CDR3 is 14 residues.

The chain has TRBV28 and TRBJ2-7; possible D gene TRBD2, 6 bases. The CDR3 covers 15 residues. Germline lookup yields CDR1 MDHEN and CDR2 SYDVKM. With 1 base removed from V and 5 bases from J, the gap between germline ends came to 15 bases. CDR3 in amino acids: CASSLSGGWRHEQYF. CDR3 nucleotide sequence: TGTGCCAGCAGTTTATCTGGGGGGTGGAGACACGAGCAGTACTTC.

The CDR3 loop reads CSARSSYEQYF. The CDR3 DNA reads as TGCAGTGCTAGGAGTTCCTACGAGCAGTACTTC. This chain joins TRBV20-1 and TRBJ2-7; no firm D call. Deletions cut 3 bases from V and 1 base from J, with 4 bases between. CDR1 is DFQATT, CDR2 SNEGSKA, per germline (reference sequence). This CDR3 is 11 amino acids long.

The rearrangement uses TRBV2 and TRBJ2-1, with 8 bases that match TRBD2. The CDR3 sequence is 13 residues long. The V gene's germline CDR1 is SNHLY and CDR2 FYNNEI. V gave up 7 bases and J gave up 12 bases; unmatched junction bases: 11. CDR3 nucleotides: TGTGCCAGCACCCTACTAGCGGCCGGGGGGCAGTTCTTC. It translates to CASTLLAAGGQFF.

The V gene is TRBV6-5, the J gene TRBJ1-3, with 7 bases matching TRBD1. Germline V CDR1 and CDR2: MNHEY, SVGAGI. V lost 6 bases and J lost 2; bases outside the gene matches: 7. This CDR3 contains 15 residues. The CDR3 DNA is TGTGCCAGCAGAGAGACAGGGATCCCTGGAAACACCATATATTTT. It yields the protein CASRETGIPGNTIYF.

The V call is TRBV5-8, the J call TRBJ2-2; D is uncertain. The CDR3 totals 14 residues. CDR1 and CDR2 (germline): SGHTS, YDEGEE. V was shortened by 2 bases and J by 2 bases, with 7 bases between the two germline ends. The CDR3 loop reads CASSFSVNTGELFF. CDR3 bases: TGTGCCAGCAGCTTTAGTGTTAACACCGGGGAGCTGTTTTTT.

Concerning this clone: In the same sample, other DNA sequences code for this CDR3. The CDR3 nucleotides read TGCAGCGTTGGTGGCAGCACCGGGGAGCTGTTTTTT. It yields the protein CSVGGSTGELFF. V usage is TRBV29-1 and J usage is TRBJ2-2; no firm D call. The CDR3 consists of 12 residues. Germline V gene lookup returns CDR1 SQVTM and CDR2 ANQGSEA. V dropped 4 bases and J dropped 4 bases, with 7 bases sitting between them.

The chain joins TRBV3-1 (or the pseudogene TRBV3-2) to TRBJ2-5, with 8 bases that match TRBD2. The CDR3 sequence is 16 residues long. Trimming took 5 bases from V and 5 from J; bases not matched to a gene: 13. CDR1 and CDR2 (germline): LGHDT, YNNKEL (reference sequence). Written as DNA, the CDR3 is TGTGCCAGCAGCTCAACAGAGGATAGCGGGAACGAGACCCAGTACTTC. Its translation is CASSSTEDSGNETQYF.

The V gene is TRBV4-1, the J gene TRBJ1-1; D gene uncertain. CDR3 length: 13 residues. Trimming took 1 base from V and 4 from J, leaving 7 bases between them. Germline assignment: CDR1 MGHRA and CDR2 YSYEKL. CDR3 DNA sequence: TGCGCCAGCAGCCAAGTGCGAGGCACTGAAGCTTTCTTT. It codes for CASSQVRGTEAFF.

The chain combines TRBV19 with TRBJ2-1; 10 nucleotides line up with TRBD2. The CDR3 sequence is 16 residues long. CDR1 LNHDA and CDR2 SQIVND come from the germline V gene (reference sequence). J gave up 8 bases and V 4 bases, and 11 bases lay outside the gene matches. CDR3 protein: CASSRRSGRASHEQFF. In DNA form, the CDR3 reads TGTGCCAGTAGTAGAAGAAGCGGGAGGGCCAGCCATGAGCAGTTCTTC.

The chain is built from TRBV2 and TRBJ2-7; D is ambiguous. The length of the CDR3 is 12 residues. V lost 8 bases to trimming and J lost 0 bases, with 8 bases between them. Per germline, CDR1 SNHLY and CDR2 FYNNEI. CDR3 sequence: CASRQDSYEQYF. CDR3 sequence (DNA): TGTGCCAGCCGGCAGGACTCCTACGAGCAGTACTTC.

The chain carries TRBV7-6 and TRBJ2-1; 8 bases map to TRBD2. CDR1 and CDR2 from the germline V gene are SGHVS and FNYEAQ. The CDR3 consists of 21 residues. V shed 4 bases and J 0 bases; nucleotides not matched to a gene: 20. The CDR3 region is CASSWTGTVKGSGGSYNEQFF. CDR3 nucleotides: TGTGCCAGCAGCTGGACCGGGACCGTGAAGGGGAGCGGGGGCTCCTACAATGAGCAGTTCTTC. Filled out from reference TRBV7-6 and TRBJ2-1, the complete variable domain reads GAGVSQSPRYKVTKRGQDVALRCDPISGHVSLYWYRQALGQGPEFLTYFNYEAQQDKSGLPNDRFSAERPEGSISTLTIQRTEQRDSAMYRCASSWTGTVKGSGGSYNEQFFGPGTRLTVL.

This clone was counted only a few times. V usage is TRBV3-1 (or the pseudogene TRBV3-2) and J usage is TRBJ1-2, with D possibly TRBD1 on 5 matching bases. Trimming stripped 4 bases from V and 4 bases from J, with 10 bases between. Germline values: CDR1 LGHDT, CDR2 YNNKEL (reference sequence). This CDR3 region has 13 residues. The chain's CDR3 is CASSPRRAYGYTF. As DNA, the CDR3 is TGTGCCAGCAGCCCCCGCAGGGCCTATGGCTACACCTTC.

V gene TRBV30 combines with J gene TRBJ2-2; maybe TRBD2 (5 bases). The CDR3 consists of 17 residues. Germline V gene sequence: CDR1 GTSNPN, CDR2 SVGIG (reference sequence). The ends were cut back, 0 bases at V and 4 bases at J, with 18 bases in the middle. CDR3 protein: CAWSVPSAGWGTGELFF. The CDR3 region has the DNA TGTGCCTGGAGTGTACCTTCTGCGGGTTGGGGCACCGGGGAGCTGTTTTTT.

The CDR3 is CATQRGASYEQYF. CDR3 coding DNA: TGTGCCACCCAACGGGGGGCTTCCTACGAGCAGTACTTC. The J gene is TRBJ2-7, the V gene TRBV24-1; a possible D gene is TRBD2 (7 bases). Trimming cost V 9 bases and J 1 base, with 12 bases left between them. Germline-derived CDR1 and CDR2 are KGHDR and SFDVKD. This CDR3 has 13 amino acids.

V and J are TRBV15 and TRBJ1-2, with D tentatively TRBD1 (5 bases). CDR1 and CDR2 from the germline V gene are LNHNV and YYDKDF (reference sequence). The CDR3 is 13 residues long. V was cut by 5 bases and J by 4 bases, with 11 bases left in between. The CDR3 DNA is TGTGCCACCAGCCTAAGGGGAAGCTATGGCTACACCTTC. Its protein product is CATSLRGSYGYTF.

The chain employs TRBV7-7 and TRBJ2-5; 7 nucleotides line up with TRBD1. Looked up from germline, CDR1 is SSHAT and CDR2 is FNYEAQ (reference sequence). V was clipped by 0 bases and J by 4 bases; unmatched bases: 2. The CDR3 loop spans 14 amino acids. CDR3 sequence: CASSLAHRGETQYF. The DNA of the CDR3 is TGTGCCAGCAGCTTAGCGCACAGGGGAGAGACCCAGTACTTC.

Only one count was recorded for this clone. This sequence joins TRBV19 and TRBJ1-2, with D unclear. Trimming removed 8 bases at V and 3 bases at J, with 13 bases between. CDR3 size: 13 residues. Germline V lookup: CDR1 LNHDA, CDR2 SQIVND (reference sequence). The CDR3 spells CASHPWADYGYTF. CDR3 sequence (DNA): TGTGCCAGTCACCCCTGGGCCGACTATGGCTACACCTTC.

The chain links TRBV9 to TRBJ1-6; 7 bases align to TRBD1. CDR1 is SGDLS and CDR2 is YYNGEE in the germline V gene. The CDR3 has 15 amino acids. V lost 7 bases to trimming and J lost 5 bases; unmatched junction nucleotides: 9. The CDR3 coding sequence is TGTGCCAGCGCTGGCCGCCAGGGGGATAATTCACCCCTCCACTTT. Protein: CASAGRQGDNSPLHF.

This clone appeared a few times. V and J are TRBV7-8 and TRBJ2-2; D call uncertain. The CDR3 covers 11 residues. From germline, CDR1 is SGHVS and CDR2 FQNEAQ. The germline V and J ends were trimmed by 3 bases and 11 bases, with 7 bases remaining between them. CDR3 nucleotide sequence: TGTGCCAGCAGCTTGGCAAAAGAGCTGTTTTTT. Translating it yields CASSLAKELFF.

J is TRBJ1-2 and V is TRBV11-3; 7 bases align to TRBD1. Losses at the gene ends were 5 bases for V and 8 bases for J; bases not matched to a gene: 8. The CDR3 loop spans 13 amino acids. The V gene's germline CDR1 is SGHNT and CDR2 YENEEA. CDR3 bases: TGTGCCAGCAGCCAAAAACAGGGGCAAGGCTACACCTTC. Its protein product is CASSQKQGQGYTF.